A selection of T cell receptor beta chains follows, all from one sample in a study of Graves' ophthalmopathy and Graves' hyperthyroidism. TCRdb itself ran the multiplex PCR reads through MiXCR, one entry per CDR3 protein. The sample consists of almost 750,000 distinct CDR3 sequences, 40% of them appearing once. Specimen: peripheral blood. The receptors shown here come from an adult man with Graves' ophthalmopathy. Each CDR3 is given with its conserved first and last residue. The order of the fields is V gene, D gene, clone size, J gene, CDR3 protein, CDR3 DNA. A D gene is named only where the DNA matches it firmly. Expanded clones get a size class; other rows say once, few or many, or leave the size out.

TRBV7-8,.,many,TRBJ1-5,CASSLIGPSQGQHF,TGTGCCAGCAGCTTAATCGGGCCCTCTCAGGGCCAGCATTTT
TRBV7-9,.,few,TRBJ2-2,CAILQGFTGELFF,TGTGCCATCCTTCAGGGGTTCACCGGGGAGCTGTTTTTT
TRBV29-1,.,few,TRBJ1-2,CSVGMGGYTF,TGCAGCGTTGGAATGGGTGGCTACACCTTC
TRBV7-9,TRBD1,few,TRBJ2-7,CASSQDWDRGGEQYF,TGTGCCAGCAGCCAAGATTGGGACAGGGGCGGCGAGCAGTACTTC
TRBV29-1,TRBD1,.,TRBJ1-1,CSLVGTARMSTEAFF,TGCAGCTTAGTTGGGACAGCGAGAATGAGCACTGAAGCTTTCTTT
TRBV9,.,.,TRBJ2-2,CASSVAANTGELFF,TGTGCCAGCAGCGTCGCCGCGAACACCGGGGAGCTGTTTTTT
TRBV20-1,.,few,TRBJ1-1,CSARISDTEAFF,TGCAGTGCTAGAATATCAGACACTGAAGCTTTCTTT
TRBV27,.,.,TRBJ2-3,CASSLLGRDTQYF,TGTGCCAGCAGTTTATTAGGCCGGGATACGCAGTATTTT
TRBV7-9,TRBD2,.,TRBJ2-5,CASSFPRLAGLQETQYF,TGTGCCAGCAGCTTCCCTAGACTAGCGGGACTCCAAGAGACCCAGTACTTC
TRBV12-3/TRBV12-4,.,many,TRBJ1-1,CASSLGGLRAFF,TGTGCCAGCAGTTTAGGCGGGCTAAGAGCTTTCTTT
TRBV7-2,.,.,TRBJ1-1,CASSLGRRNTEALF,TGTGCCAGCAGCTTAGGGCGTAGGAACACTGAAGCTCTCTTT
TRBV24-1,TRBD1,.,TRBJ2-2,CATSDHGQGHGELFF,TGTGCCACCAGTGACCATGGACAGGGGCACGGGGAGCTGTTTTTT
TRBV29-1,.,.,TRBJ2-2,CSVLRGGGELFF,TGCAGCGTTCTGAGGGGTGGCGGGGAGCTGTTTTTT
TRBV30,.,.,TRBJ1-3,CAWSVLGTIYF,TGTGCCTGGAGTGTACTTGGCACCATATATTTT
TRBV10-3,.,.,TRBJ1-4,CAIRDPATNEKLFF,TGTGCCATCAGGGATCCTGCAACTAATGAAAAACTGTTTTTT
TRBV14,.,.,TRBJ2-5,CASSPTQGRQEAQYF,TGTGCCAGCAGTCCTACGCAGGGGCGGCAAGAGGCCCAGTACTTC